The 19 T cell receptor beta chains below come from one sample, sequenced in a study of identifying expanded T cells in peripheral blood. The table came from immunoSEQ multiplex PCR; TCRdb's copy has only in-frame clones and leaves some out. The data show about 82,000 clones, over 85% seen once. Sequenced input: blood. These receptors all stem from a person aged 18 to 70 in good health.

This chain uses TRBV5-8 with TRBJ1-5, with a tentative D call TRBD1 (5 bases). The CDR3 has 15 amino acids. Looked up from germline, CDR1 is SGHTS and CDR2 is YDEGEE. V was shortened by 5 bases and J by 0 bases, with 12 bases between the two germline ends. CDR3 protein: CASRGRGDSNQPQHF. CDR3 nucleotide sequence: TGTGCCAGCAGGGGGCGGGGGGATAGCAATCAGCCCCAGCATTTT.

The gene calls are TRBV5-6 and TRBJ1-6; TRBD1 matches at 10 bases. Germline CDR1 is SGHDT and CDR2 is YYEEEE. The CDR3 length is 17 residues. The ends lost 1 base at V and 7 bases at J; junction bases unmatched: 8. CDR3 in DNA: TGTGCCAGCAGCTTGCTCTTAGGGACAGGGGCGAATTCACCCCTCCACTTT. It yields the protein CASSLLLGTGANSPLHF.

This clone was detected ten times or more. The J gene is TRBJ2-2, the V gene TRBV9, with TRBD1 matching over 8 bases. CDR1 is SGDLS, CDR2 YYNGEE, per germline. The V and J ends lost 4 bases and 2 bases, in that order; junction bases with no gene match: 4. The CDR3 is 15 amino acids. The CDR3 DNA reads TGTGCCAGCAGCACGGGACAGGTTAACACCGGGGAGCTGTTTTTT. Its protein product is CASSTGQVNTGELFF.

The J gene is TRBJ1-2, the V gene TRBV6-5; 9 nucleotides match TRBD1. V lost 6 bases, J lost 6 bases, and 2 bases stayed unmatched. CDR3 size: 12 residues. Germline values: CDR1 MNHEY, CDR2 SVGAGI. CDR3 sequence (DNA): TGTGCCAGCAGGGGGACAGGGAATGGCTACACCTTC. It encodes CASRGTGNGYTF.

This sequence joins TRBV19 and TRBJ1-1, with 8 bases fitting TRBD1. The CDR3 consists of 14 residues. Trimming at V came to 6 bases and at J to 5 bases, leaving 8 bases not matched to a gene. Germline values: CDR1 LNHDA, CDR2 SQIVND (reference sequence). The CDR3 nucleotides are TGTGCCAGTAGCCGACAGGGGTTAAGGACTGAAGCTTTCTTT. Protein sequence: CASSRQGLRTEAFF.

The table lists this clone with a count of one. The rearrangement links TRBV9 to TRBJ2-7; TRBD2 aligns across 7 bases. Germline CDR1 and CDR2: SGDLS and YYNGEE. The CDR3 is made up of 12 amino acids. V was pared by 4 bases and J by 5 bases, with 3 bases of the junction left unmatched. CDR3: CASSRGDHEQYF. For the CDR3, the DNA is TGTGCCAGCAGCCGGGGGGACCACGAGCAGTACTTC.

The genes are TRBV7-9 and TRBJ2-7; 9 positions match TRBD1. In germline, CDR1 is SEHNR, CDR2 FQNEAQ (reference sequence). This CDR3 has 14 residues. After removal of 2 bases from V and 5 bases from J, the junction contained 4 bases not matched to a gene. CDR3 coding DNA: TGTGCCAGCAGCTTACTAGGGACAGGGAACGAGCAGTACTTC. Protein sequence: CASSLLGTGNEQYF.

The V gene is TRBV4-2, the J gene TRBJ2-1; 8 bases are shared with TRBD2. After removal of 4 bases from V and 0 bases from J, the junction contained 2 bases not matched to a gene. From germline, CDR1 is LGHNA and CDR2 YNFKEQ. The CDR3 has 15 amino acids. The CDR3 bases are TGTGCCAGCAGCCTCAGCGGGAGCTCCTACAATGAGCAGTTCTTC. It is translated as CASSLSGSSYNEQFF.

The rearrangement links TRBV6-5 to TRBJ2-1; 14 bases agree with TRBD2. This CDR3 contains 13 residues. The junction had 4 bases not matched to a gene; V was cut back by 8 bases and J by 10 bases. Germline-derived CDR1 and CDR2 are MNHEY and SVGAGI. The CDR3 coding sequence is TGTGCCAGCTTCCGGACTAGCGGGGGGGAGCAGTTCTTC. This encodes CASFRTSGGEQFF.

This clone was counted a few times. This chain links TRBV2 with TRBJ1-6, with TRBD1 matching 7 bases. The germline gives CDR1 SNHLY, CDR2 FYNNEI. This CDR3 is built from 13 residues. V was clipped by 6 bases and J by 9 bases; unmatched bases: 5. This CDR3 reads CASRARGFSPLHF. In nucleotides, the CDR3 is TGTGCCAGCAGGGCCAGGGGGTTTTCACCCCTCCACTTT.

The chain joins TRBV10-3 to TRBJ1-1; a weak D match, TRBD1 (5 bases). V shed 1 base and J shed 7 bases, with 13 bases lying between them. This CDR3 has 14 residues. The germline CDR1 and CDR2 sequences are ENHRY and SYGVKD. The CDR3 DNA reads as TGTGCCATCAGTGAGTTTAGGGAAGGGGATGAAGCTTTCTTT. Its protein product is CAISEFREGDEAFF.

The gene calls are TRBV5-4 and TRBJ2-3; possible D gene TRBD1, 7 bases. Trimming shortened V by 2 bases and J by 3 bases, and 13 bases separated the two germline ends. CDR3 length: 15 residues. Germline V gives CDR1 SGHNT, CDR2 YYREEE (reference sequence). The CDR3 protein is CASSFQGGGTDTQYF. CDR3 in DNA: TGTGCCAGCAGCTTCCAGGGGGGAGGAACAGATACGCAGTATTTT.

A few counts support this clone. The chain employs TRBV9 and TRBJ2-7; D is unresolved. The CDR3 sequence is 15 residues long. V lost 0 bases to trimming and J lost 7 bases, with 17 bases between them. Germline-derived CDR1 and CDR2 are SGDLS and YYNGEE. DNA for the CDR3: TGTGCCAGCAGCGTAGATTTGTCGGGCTCGGTGGAGCAGTACTTC. It is translated as CASSVDLSGSVEQYF. Drawing the rest from reference TRBV9 and TRBJ2-7, the complete variable domain is DSGVTQTPKHLITATGQRVTLRCSPRSGDLSVYWYQQSLDQGLQFLIQYYNGEERAKGNILERFSAQQFPDLHSELNLSSLELGDSALYFCASSVDLSGSVEQYFGPGTRLTVT.

This clone has a single count. The J gene is TRBJ2-1, the V gene TRBV7-9, with 8 bases fitting TRBD1. This CDR3 spans 15 amino acids. J lost 3 bases, V lost 5 bases, and 6 bases had no gene match. CDR1 is SEHNR, CDR2 FQNEAQ, per germline (reference sequence). The CDR3 sequence is CASSLGQGYYNEQFF. DNA of the CDR3: TGTGCCAGCAGCCTAGGACAGGGCTACTACAATGAGCAGTTCTTC. Filled out from reference TRBV7-9 and TRBJ2-1, the complete variable domain reads DTGVSQNPRHKITKRGQNVTFRCDPISEHNRLYWYRQTLGQGPEFLTYFQNEAQLEKSRLLSDRFSAERPKGSFSTLEIQRTEQGDSAMYLCASSLGQGYYNEQFFGPGTRLTVL.

This clone was detected only a few times. The CDR3 DNA reads as TGTGCCAGCAGCTCCCAAACCACTGAAGCTTTCTTT. It encodes CASSSQTTEAFF. V and J are TRBV7-9 and TRBJ1-1; no clear D. CDR1 SEHNR and CDR2 FQNEAQ come from the germline V gene (reference sequence). This CDR3 contains 12 residues. V lost 4 bases and J 4 bases, leaving 7 bases between the germline ends.

V gene TRBV6-5 combines with J gene TRBJ1-3; D is uncertain. V lost 7 bases and J 7 bases, leaving 8 bases between the germline ends. Germline V gives CDR1 MNHEY, CDR2 SVGAGI. The CDR3 contains 11 residues. The CDR3 nucleotides are TGTGCCAGCACCAACCGGAACACCATATATTTT. Amino acid sequence: CASTNRNTIYF.

The V call is TRBV7-3, the J call TRBJ2-6, with 10 bases aligning to TRBD1. The CDR3 runs to 19 residues. J was trimmed by 1 base and V by 0 bases; bases with no gene match: 6. Per the germline V gene, CDR1 is SGHTA and CDR2 is FQGTGA. In DNA, the CDR3 is TGTGCCAGCAGCTTAACAAGACAGGGGGCAGGATCTGGGGCCAACGTCCTGACTTTC. This encodes CASSLTRQGAGSGANVLTF.

Written as DNA, the CDR3 is TGTGCCAGCACGAGACAGGGCGGCGACTATGGCTACACCTTC. Encoded protein: CASTRQGGDYGYTF. The chain employs TRBV6-5 and TRBJ1-2; 7 bases map to TRBD1. This CDR3 has 14 amino acids. Germline CDR1 reads MNHEY; CDR2 reads SVGAGI. With 7 bases clipped from V and 3 bases from J, the junction kept 8 bases outside the gene matches.

CDR3 sequence (DNA): TGTGCCAGCAGCGTTGAAGAGACCCAGTACTTC. This translates into CASSVEETQYF. The chain employs TRBV7-2 and TRBJ2-5, with D unclear. The CDR3 has 11 residues. The V gene's germline CDR1 is SGHTA and CDR2 FQGNSA. Trimming removed 5 bases from V and 3 bases from J, with 4 bases in between.